The clone carrying this T cell receptor beta chain has just one count. The data derive from a study of blood T cell repertoires in COVID-19. V lost 7 bases and J 3 bases, leaving 19 bases between the germline ends. Germline CDR1 is LNHDA and CDR2 is SQIVND (reference sequence). The CDR3 runs 16 residues. In terms of age and location, participants ranged from roughly 18 to 90 years and lived in under 30 US areas. Recovered Cohort 3 donors showed two negative PCRs, clearance, or symptom resolution. Only in-frame clones appear in the TCRdb table, and some are missing; sequencing was by immunoSEQ multiplex PCR. Of approximately 200,000 clones in the sample, about 90% are singletons; the top ten hold 2% to 2.5%.

The material sequenced was PBMCs or T cells enriched from blood (not recorded which). This clonotype was obtained from a woman in her 30s who had recovered from COVID-19. The rearrangement uses TRBV19 and TRBJ2-1; D is perhaps TRBD2 (5 bases). DNA for the CDR3: TGTGCCAGTAAACCCCCCTCTGCGGGCGACTACAATGAGCAGTTCTTC. As protein: CASKPPSAGDYNEQFF.